Each of the 17 T cell receptor beta chains below was sequenced from the same sample in a study of T cell repertoires in cytomegalovirus infection. One entry per CDR3 protein results from TCRdb running MiXCR on the reads. The data contain about 830,000 distinct CDR3 sequences, approximately 32% of them singletons. Antigen specificity for these receptors is unknown. Sequencing was performed on cultured CD8+ T cells from PBMCs, taken from culture after CMV antigen stimulation. All receptors come from a human donor in good health (CMV status not recorded). Some clones in this sample may be carry-over from other donors' samples.

This clonotype was counted ten times or more. The V and J genes are TRBV7-8 and TRBJ2-3; no clear D gene. This CDR3 is built from 12 residues. Trimming pared 2 bases from V and 4 bases from J, leaving 4 bases between. Germline V gives CDR1 SGHVS, CDR2 FQNEAQ. CDR3 sequence: CASSLSPDTQYF. In nucleotides, the CDR3 is TGTGCCAGCAGCTTAAGCCCAGATACGCAGTATTTT.

The V and J genes are TRBV29-1 and TRBJ2-7; D is tentatively TRBD1 or TRBD2 (5 bases each). In germline, CDR1 is SQVTM, CDR2 ANQGSEA. This CDR3 region has 13 residues. The V gene lost 7 bases and the J gene lost 0 bases, with 13 bases spanning the gap. CDR3 residues: CSASGRSSYEQYF. The CDR3, as DNA: TGCAGCGCCTCGGGACGGAGCTCCTACGAGCAGTACTTC.

The V gene is TRBV9, the J gene TRBJ2-1, with 10 positions matching TRBD1. Germline V gives CDR1 SGDLS, CDR2 YYNGEE. The CDR3 length is 14 residues. V lost 3 bases to trimming and J lost 7 bases; unmatched junction nucleotides: 4. The CDR3 DNA follows: TGTGCCAGCAGCGGACAGGGGGCGAGGAATGAGCAGTTCTTC. Translation gives CASSGQGARNEQFF.

This clonotype was found many times. The gene calls are TRBV7-2 and TRBJ2-5; tentative D call: TRBD1 (5 bases). Germline V CDR1 and CDR2: SGHTA, FQGNSA. The CDR3 runs 15 residues. The V and J ends lost 7 bases and 2 bases respectively, with 17 bases between them. The CDR3 bases are TGTGCCAGCACCCCTAGGGGCGTCTTACAAGAGACCCAGTACTTC. It codes for CASTPRGVLQETQYF.

Only a few counts were recorded for this clonotype. V and J are TRBV4-1 and TRBJ2-1; unclear D gene. V was shortened by 2 bases and J by 8 bases, with 10 bases between the two germline ends. Germline V gene data show CDR1 as MGHRA and CDR2 as YSYEKL. This CDR3 has 13 amino acids. The CDR3 is CASSQILVYEQFF. CDR3 DNA: TGCGCCAGCAGCCAAATCCTAGTATATGAGCAGTTCTTC.

The chain is built from TRBV10-3 and TRBJ2-7; D might be TRBD1 (6 bases). V lost 2 bases and J lost 0, with 14 bases in between. The CDR3 contains 16 residues. CDR1 and CDR2 from the germline V gene are ENHRY and SYGVKD. CDR3 in DNA: TGTGCCATCAGTGAGCCTTACCAGGGGAGCTCCTACGAGCAGTACTTC. This sequence encodes CAISEPYQGSSYEQYF.

This sequence joins TRBV28 and TRBJ2-7, with a weak D call TRBD1 (5 bases). V shed 3 bases and J shed 7 bases, with 13 bases lying between them. Germline loops: CDR1 MDHEN, CDR2 SYDVKM. The CDR3 is made up of 13 amino acids. The CDR3 here is CASSFVGLREQYV. In DNA, the CDR3 is TGTGCCAGCAGTTTTGTGGGGCTAAGGGAGCAGTACGTC.

The chain joins TRBV7-6 to TRBJ2-1; D is perhaps TRBD1 (6 bases). The V and J ends lost 5 bases and 1 base respectively, with 12 bases between them. Germline V lookup: CDR1 SGHVS, CDR2 FNYEAQ. This CDR3 contains 15 residues. Here the CDR3 DNA reads TGTGCCAGCAGCCAACAGGGTCGTTCCTACAATGAGCAGTTCTTC. Its protein product is CASSQQGRSYNEQFF.

Regarding this clonotype: A much larger clone lies one base from this, so it may be a read error. V and J are TRBV7-6 and TRBJ2-5; possibly TRBD1 or TRBD2 for D (6 bases each). This CDR3 contains 17 residues. Germline V gives CDR1 SGHVS, CDR2 FNYEAQ. The CDR3 DNA is TGTGTCAGCAGCCTTTTTCGGAGGGGGAACGTGCAAGAGACCCAGTACTTC. Its protein is CVSSLFRRGNVQETQYF.

J is TRBJ1-2 and V is TRBV28, with no clear D. V was pared by 3 bases and J by 0 bases, with 11 bases between. The length of the CDR3 is 15 residues. Germline V gene sequence: CDR1 MDHEN, CDR2 SYDVKM. The CDR3 protein is CASSLLIGPNYGYTF. Here the CDR3 DNA reads TGTGCCAGCAGTTTGTTAATTGGCCCTAACTATGGCTACACCTTC.

This clonotype was observed a few times. The chain uses TRBV6-1 and TRBJ1-2, with TRBD1 matching over 9 bases. Germline trimming cut 10 bases from V and 8 bases from J; bases unmatched to any gene: 11. Germline V gene data show CDR1 as MNHNS and CDR2 as SASEGT. The CDR3 extends over 13 amino acids. The CDR3 reads CATQGQGGGGYTF. CDR3 sequence (DNA): TGTGCCACCCAGGGACAGGGTGGTGGAGGCTACACCTTC.

In the case of this clonotype: A read error may explain this, as a much larger clone is one base away. The chain carries TRBV18 and TRBJ2-1, with 12 bases that match TRBD2. CDR3 length: 15 amino acids. The germline gives CDR1 KGHSH, CDR2 LQKENI. The DNA for the CDR3 is TGTGCCAACTCAGCGACTAGCGGGGGCTACAATGAGCAGTTCTTC. It encodes CANSATSGGYNEQFF.

V is TRBV12-3 or TRBV12-4 and J is TRBJ2-1; 9 nucleotides align to TRBD1. The V segment lost 6 bases and the J segment 4 bases; nucleotides outside the gene matches: 10. CDR3 length equals 16 residues. The CDR3 is CASSPLDRGLYNEQFF. In DNA, the CDR3 is TGTGCCAGCAGCCCCCTGGACAGGGGATTATACAATGAGCAGTTCTTC.

The table lists this clonotype with a few counts. The J gene is TRBJ2-3, the V gene TRBV4-2, with TRBD2 matching 12 bases. CDR1 is LGHNA, CDR2 YNFKEQ, per germline. This CDR3 is 20 amino acids long. The junction had 11 bases not matched to a gene; V was cut back by 0 bases and J by 1 base. The chain's CDR3 is CASSQDPLAGGPLGTDTQYF. The DNA for the CDR3 is TGTGCCAGCAGCCAAGATCCCCTAGCGGGGGGGCCCCTGGGCACAGATACGCAGTATTTT.

This clonotype occurred a few times. The V gene is TRBV7-9, the J gene TRBJ2-2; D not certain. Germline assignment: CDR1 SEHNR and CDR2 FQNEAQ (reference sequence). The CDR3 covers 12 residues. V lost 4 bases to trimming and J lost 6 bases, with 6 bases between them. The CDR3 nucleotides read TGTGCCAGCAGCTACCAGCCCGGGGAGCTGTTTTTT. Its translation is CASSYQPGELFF. Together with reference TRBV7-9 and TRBJ2-2, the CDR3 gives the full variable domain: DTGVSQNPRHKITKRGQNVTFRCDPISEHNRLYWYRQTLGQGPEFLTYFQNEAQLEKSRLLSDRFSAERPKGSFSTLEIQRTEQGDSAMYLCASSYQPGELFFGEGSRLTVL.

The chain is built from TRBV12-3 or TRBV12-4 and TRBJ2-1; tentatively, D is TRBD2 (5 bases). The CDR3 sequence is 15 residues long. Trimming shortened V by 6 bases and J by 0 bases, and 12 bases separated the two germline ends. The CDR3 region has the DNA TGTGCCAGCAGACACGGGGAGAGCTCCTACAATGAGCAGTTCTTC. Translating it yields CASRHGESSYNEQFF.

A few counts support this clonotype. The rearrangement uses TRBV12-5 and TRBJ2-2; D gene ambiguous. This CDR3 contains 14 residues. CDR1 is LGHNT and CDR2 is FRNRAP in the germline V gene. Trimming removed 6 bases from V and 0 bases from J, with 8 bases in between. This CDR3 reads CASGFFANTGELFF. DNA of the CDR3: TGTGCTAGTGGCTTTTTCGCGAACACCGGGGAGCTGTTTTTT.